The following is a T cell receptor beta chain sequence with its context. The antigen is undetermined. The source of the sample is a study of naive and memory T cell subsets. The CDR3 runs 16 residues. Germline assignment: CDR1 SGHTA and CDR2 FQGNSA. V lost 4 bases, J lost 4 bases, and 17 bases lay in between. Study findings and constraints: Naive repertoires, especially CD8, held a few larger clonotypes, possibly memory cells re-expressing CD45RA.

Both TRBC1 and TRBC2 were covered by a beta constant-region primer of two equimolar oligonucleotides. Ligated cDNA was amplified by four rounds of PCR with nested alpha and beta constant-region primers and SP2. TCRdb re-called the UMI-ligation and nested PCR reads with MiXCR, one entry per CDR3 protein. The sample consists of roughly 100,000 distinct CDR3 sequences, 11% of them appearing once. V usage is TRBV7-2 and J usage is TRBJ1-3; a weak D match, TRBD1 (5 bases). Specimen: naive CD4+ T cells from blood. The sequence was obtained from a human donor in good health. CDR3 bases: TGTGCCAGCAGCTACTACCCCGGGGGGGTAGGAAACACCATATATTTT. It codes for CASSYYPGGVGNTIYF.